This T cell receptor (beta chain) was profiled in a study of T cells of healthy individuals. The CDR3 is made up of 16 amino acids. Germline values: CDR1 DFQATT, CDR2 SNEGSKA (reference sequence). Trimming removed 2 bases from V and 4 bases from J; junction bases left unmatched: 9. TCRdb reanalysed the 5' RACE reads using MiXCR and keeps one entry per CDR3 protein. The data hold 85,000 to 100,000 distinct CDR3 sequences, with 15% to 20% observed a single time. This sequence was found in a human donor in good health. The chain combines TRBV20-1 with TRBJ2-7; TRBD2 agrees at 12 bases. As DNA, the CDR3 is TGCAGTGCTAGACCCCCAGGACTAGCGGGGAGGTACGAGCAGTACTTC. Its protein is CSARPPGLAGRYEQYF.